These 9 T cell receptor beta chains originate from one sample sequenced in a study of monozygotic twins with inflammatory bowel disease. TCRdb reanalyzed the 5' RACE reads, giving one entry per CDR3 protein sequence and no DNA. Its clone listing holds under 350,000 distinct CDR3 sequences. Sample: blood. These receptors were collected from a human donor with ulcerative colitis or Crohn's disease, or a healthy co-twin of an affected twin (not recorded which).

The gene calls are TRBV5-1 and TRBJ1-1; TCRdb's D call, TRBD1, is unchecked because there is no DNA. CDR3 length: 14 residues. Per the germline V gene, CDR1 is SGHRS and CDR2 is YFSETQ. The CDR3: CASSGGTDWTEAFF.

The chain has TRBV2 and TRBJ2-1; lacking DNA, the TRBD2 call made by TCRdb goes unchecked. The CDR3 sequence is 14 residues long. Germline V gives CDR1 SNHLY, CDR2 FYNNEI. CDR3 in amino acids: CASTTVGTSDPQFF.

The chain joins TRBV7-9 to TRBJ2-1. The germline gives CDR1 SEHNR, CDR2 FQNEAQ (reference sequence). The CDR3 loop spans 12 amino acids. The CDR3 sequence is CAGSLTYNEQFF.

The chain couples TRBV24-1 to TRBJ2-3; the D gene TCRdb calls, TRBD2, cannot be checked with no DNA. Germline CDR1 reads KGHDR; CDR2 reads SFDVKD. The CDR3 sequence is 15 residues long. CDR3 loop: CATSRTSGSGDTQYF.

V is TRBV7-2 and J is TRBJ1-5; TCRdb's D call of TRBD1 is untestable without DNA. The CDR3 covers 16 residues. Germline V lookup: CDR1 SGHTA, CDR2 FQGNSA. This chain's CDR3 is CASSLGPGRLNQPQHF.

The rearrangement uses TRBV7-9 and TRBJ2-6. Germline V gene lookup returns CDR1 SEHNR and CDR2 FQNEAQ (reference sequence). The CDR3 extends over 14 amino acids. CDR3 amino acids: CASSFQAGANVLTF.

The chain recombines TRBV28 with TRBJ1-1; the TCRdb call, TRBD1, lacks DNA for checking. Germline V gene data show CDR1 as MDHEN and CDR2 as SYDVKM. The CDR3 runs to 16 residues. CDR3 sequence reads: CASSPPGTRMNTEAFF.

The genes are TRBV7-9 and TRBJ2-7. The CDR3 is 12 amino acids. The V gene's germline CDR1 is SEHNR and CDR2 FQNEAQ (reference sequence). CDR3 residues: CASSFHQTEQYF.

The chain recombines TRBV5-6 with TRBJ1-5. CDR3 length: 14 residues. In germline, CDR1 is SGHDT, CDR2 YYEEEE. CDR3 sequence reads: CASSRWYSNQPQHF.